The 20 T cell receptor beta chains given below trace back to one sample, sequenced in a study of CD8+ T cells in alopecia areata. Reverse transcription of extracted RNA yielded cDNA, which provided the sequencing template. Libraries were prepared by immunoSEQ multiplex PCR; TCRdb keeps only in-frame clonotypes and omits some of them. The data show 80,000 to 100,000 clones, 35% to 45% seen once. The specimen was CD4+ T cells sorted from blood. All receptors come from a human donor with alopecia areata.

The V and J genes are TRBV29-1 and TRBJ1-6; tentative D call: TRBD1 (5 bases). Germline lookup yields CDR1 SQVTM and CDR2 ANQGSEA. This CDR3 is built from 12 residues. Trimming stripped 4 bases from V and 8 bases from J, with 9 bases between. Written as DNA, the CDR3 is TGCAGCGTTGGACAGAGTGATTCACCCCTCCACTTT. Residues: CSVGQSDSPLHF. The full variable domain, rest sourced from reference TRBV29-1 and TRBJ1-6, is SAVISQKPSRDICQRGTSLTIQCQVDSQVTMMFWYRQQPGQSLTLIATANQGSEATYESGFVIDKFPISRPNLTFSTLTVSNMSPEDSSIYLCSVGQSDSPLHFGNGTRLTVT.

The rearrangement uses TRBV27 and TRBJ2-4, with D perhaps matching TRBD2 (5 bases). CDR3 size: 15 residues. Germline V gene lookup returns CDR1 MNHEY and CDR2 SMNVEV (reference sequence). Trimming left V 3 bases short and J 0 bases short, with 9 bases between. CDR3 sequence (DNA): TGTGCCAGCAGTTTTACGACTACAGCCAAAAACATTCAGTACTTC. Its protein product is CASSFTTTAKNIQYF.

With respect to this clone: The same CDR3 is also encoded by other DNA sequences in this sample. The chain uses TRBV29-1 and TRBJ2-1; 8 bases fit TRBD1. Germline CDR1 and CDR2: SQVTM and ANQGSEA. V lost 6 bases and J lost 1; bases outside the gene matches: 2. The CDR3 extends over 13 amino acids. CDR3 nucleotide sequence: TGCAGCGTGAGGACAGGGTCCTACAATGAGCAGTTCTTC. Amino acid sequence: CSVRTGSYNEQFF.

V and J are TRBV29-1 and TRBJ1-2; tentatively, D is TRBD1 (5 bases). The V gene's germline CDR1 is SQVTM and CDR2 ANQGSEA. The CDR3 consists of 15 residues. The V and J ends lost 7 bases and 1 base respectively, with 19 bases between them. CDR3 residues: CSASRRDLLNYGYTF. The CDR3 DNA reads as TGCAGCGCAAGCAGGCGGGACCTACTTAACTATGGCTACACCTTC.

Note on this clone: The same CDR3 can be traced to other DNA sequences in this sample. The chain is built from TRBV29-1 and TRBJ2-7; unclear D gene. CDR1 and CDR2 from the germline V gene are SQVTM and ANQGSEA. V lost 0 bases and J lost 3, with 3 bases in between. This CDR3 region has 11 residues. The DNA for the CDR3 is TGCAGCGTTGAAGAGGGCTACGAGCAGTACTTC. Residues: CSVEEGYEQYF.

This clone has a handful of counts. CDR3 bases: TGCAGCGTTGGCGGCAGGCTCTCACAAGAGACCCAGTACTTC. Translation: CSVGGRLSQETQYF. This chain joins TRBV29-1 and TRBJ2-5; D is unresolved. CDR3 length: 14 residues. CDR1 SQVTM and CDR2 ANQGSEA come from the germline V gene. Between the trimmed V and J ends, which lost 4 bases and 2 bases, there was a span of 14 bases.

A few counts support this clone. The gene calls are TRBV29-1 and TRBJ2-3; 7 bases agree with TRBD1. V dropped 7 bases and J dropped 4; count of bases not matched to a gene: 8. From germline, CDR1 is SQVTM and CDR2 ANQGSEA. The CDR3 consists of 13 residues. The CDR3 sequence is CSARQGRPDTQYF. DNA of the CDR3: TGCAGCGCCCGACAGGGCCGGCCAGATACGCAGTATTTT.

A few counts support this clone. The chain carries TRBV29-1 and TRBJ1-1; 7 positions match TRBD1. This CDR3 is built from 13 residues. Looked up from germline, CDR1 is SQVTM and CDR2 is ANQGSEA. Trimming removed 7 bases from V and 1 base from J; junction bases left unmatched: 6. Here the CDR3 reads CSARGSPNTEAFF. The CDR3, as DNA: TGCAGCGCCAGGGGGAGTCCGAACACTGAAGCTTTCTTT.

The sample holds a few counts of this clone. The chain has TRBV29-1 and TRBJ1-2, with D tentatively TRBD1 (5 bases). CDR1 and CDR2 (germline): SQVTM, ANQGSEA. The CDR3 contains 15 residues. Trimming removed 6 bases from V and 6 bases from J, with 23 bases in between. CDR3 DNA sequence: TGCAGCGTACGAGAGAAGCCCCTCAGGGTTGATGGCTACACCTTC. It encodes CSVREKPLRVDGYTF.

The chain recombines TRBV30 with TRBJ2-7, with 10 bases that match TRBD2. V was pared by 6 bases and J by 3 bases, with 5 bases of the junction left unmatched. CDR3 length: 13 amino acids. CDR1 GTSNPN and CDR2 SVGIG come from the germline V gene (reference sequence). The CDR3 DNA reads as TGTGCCTGCACGGGACTAGCGCGCTACGAGCAGTACTTC. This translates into CACTGLARYEQYF.

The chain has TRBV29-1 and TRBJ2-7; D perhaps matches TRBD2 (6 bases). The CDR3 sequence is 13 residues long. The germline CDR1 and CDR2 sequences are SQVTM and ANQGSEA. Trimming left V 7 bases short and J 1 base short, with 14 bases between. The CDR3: CSARGDSSYEQYF. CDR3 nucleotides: TGCAGCGCCCGAGGGGACTCTTCCTACGAGCAGTACTTC.

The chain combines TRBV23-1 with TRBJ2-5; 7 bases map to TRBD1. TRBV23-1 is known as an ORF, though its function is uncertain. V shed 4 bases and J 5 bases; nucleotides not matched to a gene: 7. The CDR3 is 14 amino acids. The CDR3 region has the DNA TGCGCCAGCAGTCTCAGACAGGGAGAGGAGACCCAGTACTTC. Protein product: CASSLRQGEETQYF.

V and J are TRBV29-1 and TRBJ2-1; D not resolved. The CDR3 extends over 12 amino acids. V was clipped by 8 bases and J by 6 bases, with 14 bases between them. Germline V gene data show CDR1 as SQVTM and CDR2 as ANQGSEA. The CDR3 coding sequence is TGCAGCTGTCAGACCGATATCAATGAGCAGTTCTTC. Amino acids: CSCQTDINEQFF.

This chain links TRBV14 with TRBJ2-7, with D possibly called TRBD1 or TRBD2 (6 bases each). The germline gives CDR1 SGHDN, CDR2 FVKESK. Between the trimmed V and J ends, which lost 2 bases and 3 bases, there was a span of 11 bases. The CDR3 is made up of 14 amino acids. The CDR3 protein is CASSQRGPYYEQYF. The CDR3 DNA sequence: TGTGCCAGCAGCCAACGGGGGCCCTACTACGAGCAGTACTTC.

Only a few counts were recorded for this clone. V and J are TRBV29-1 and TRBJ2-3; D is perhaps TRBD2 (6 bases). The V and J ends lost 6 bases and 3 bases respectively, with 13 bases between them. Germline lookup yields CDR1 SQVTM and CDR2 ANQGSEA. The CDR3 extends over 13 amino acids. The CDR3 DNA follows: TGCAGCGTGCGCGGGATTATTACAGATACGCAGTATTTT. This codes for CSVRGIITDTQYF.

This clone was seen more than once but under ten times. In DNA, the CDR3 is TGCAGCGTTGAACCCCCAGGACAGGGCAACTACAATGAGCAGTTCTTC. As protein: CSVEPPGQGNYNEQFF. This chain links TRBV29-1 with TRBJ2-1, with 8 bases aligning to TRBD1. V was pared by 2 bases and J by 3 bases, with 9 bases of the junction left unmatched. The CDR3 extends over 16 amino acids. The germline CDR1 and CDR2 sequences are SQVTM and ANQGSEA.

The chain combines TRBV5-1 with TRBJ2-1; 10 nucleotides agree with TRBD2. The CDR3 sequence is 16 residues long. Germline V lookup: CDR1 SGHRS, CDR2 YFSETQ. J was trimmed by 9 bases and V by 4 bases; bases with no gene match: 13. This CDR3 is CASSPPVAGGRGEQFF. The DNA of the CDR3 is TGCGCCAGCAGCCCGCCGGTAGCGGGAGGCCGTGGTGAGCAGTTCTTC.

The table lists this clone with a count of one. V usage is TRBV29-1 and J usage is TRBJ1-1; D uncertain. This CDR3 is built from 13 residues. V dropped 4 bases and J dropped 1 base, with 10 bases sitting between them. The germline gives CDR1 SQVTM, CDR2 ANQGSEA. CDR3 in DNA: TGCAGCGTTGTTGGTGCTGGGAACACTGAAGCTTTCTTT. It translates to CSVVGAGNTEAFF.

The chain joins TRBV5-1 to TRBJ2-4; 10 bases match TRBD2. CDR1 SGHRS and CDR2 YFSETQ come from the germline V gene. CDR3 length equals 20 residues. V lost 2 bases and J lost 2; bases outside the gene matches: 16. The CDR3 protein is CASSLALAGEGRWTKNIQYF. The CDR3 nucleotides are TGCGCCAGCAGCTTAGCCCTAGCGGGAGAAGGGCGGTGGACCAAAAACATTCAGTACTTC. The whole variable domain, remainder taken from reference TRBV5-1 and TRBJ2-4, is KAGVTQTPRYLIKTRGQQVTLSCSPISGHRSVSWYQQTPGQGLQFLFEYFSETQRNKGNFPGRFSGRQFSNSRSEMNVSTLELGDSALYLCASSLALAGEGRWTKNIQYFGAGTRLSVL.

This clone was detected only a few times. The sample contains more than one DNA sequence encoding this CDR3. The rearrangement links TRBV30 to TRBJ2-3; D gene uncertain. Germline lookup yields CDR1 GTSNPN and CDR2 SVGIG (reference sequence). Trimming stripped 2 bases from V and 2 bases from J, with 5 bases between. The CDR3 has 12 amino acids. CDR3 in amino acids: CAWSPPTDTQYF. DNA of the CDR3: TGTGCCTGGAGTCCCCCCACAGATACGCAGTATTTT.